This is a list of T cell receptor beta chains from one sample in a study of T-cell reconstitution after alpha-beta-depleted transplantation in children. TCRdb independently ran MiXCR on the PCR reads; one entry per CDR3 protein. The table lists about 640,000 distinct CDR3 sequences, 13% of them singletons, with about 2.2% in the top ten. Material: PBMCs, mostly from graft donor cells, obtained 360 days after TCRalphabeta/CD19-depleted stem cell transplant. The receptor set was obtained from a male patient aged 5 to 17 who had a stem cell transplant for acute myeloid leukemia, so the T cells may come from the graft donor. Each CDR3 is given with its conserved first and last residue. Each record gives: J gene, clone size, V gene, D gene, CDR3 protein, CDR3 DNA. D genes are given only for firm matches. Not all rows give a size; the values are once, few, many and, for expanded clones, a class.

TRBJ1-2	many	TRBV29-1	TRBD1	CSVSAGQGPDNYGYTF	TGCAGCGTCAGTGCGGGACAGGGGCCAGATAACTATGGCTACACCTTC
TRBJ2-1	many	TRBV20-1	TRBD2	CSATRLAAPNNEQFF	TGCAGTGCTACGCGACTAGCGGCCCCTAACAATGAGCAGTTCTTC
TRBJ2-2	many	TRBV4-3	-	CASSQGRTGLIGELFF	TGCGCCAGCAGCCAAGGAAGGACAGGACTAATAGGGGAGCTGTTTTTT
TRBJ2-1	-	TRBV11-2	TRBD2	CASSFSGGSNEQFF	TGTGCCAGCAGCTTTTCGGGAGGTAGCAATGAGCAGTTCTTC
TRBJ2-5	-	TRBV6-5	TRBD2	CASSYWIAGAGETQYF	TGTGCCAGCAGTTACTGGATAGCGGGAGCGGGGGAGACCCAGTACTTC
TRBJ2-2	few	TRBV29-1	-	CSVEGRGPYAGELFF	TGCAGCGTTGAAGGTAGAGGGCCCTACGCCGGGGAGCTGTTTTTT
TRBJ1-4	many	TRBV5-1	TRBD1	CASSSQGQGAGEKLFF	TGCGCCAGCAGCTCTCAGGGACAGGGGGCAGGTGAAAAACTGTTTTTT
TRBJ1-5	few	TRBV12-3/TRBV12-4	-	CASIAIAGEPQHF	TGTGCCAGCATTGCCATTGCCGGAGAGCCCCAGCATTTT
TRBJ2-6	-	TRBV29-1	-	CSVGQGPSSGANVLTF	TGCAGCGTTGGCCAGGGGCCTAGCTCTGGGGCCAACGTCCTGACTTTC
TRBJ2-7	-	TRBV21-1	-	CASGQDLTHIAEPNEQYF	TGTGCCAGCGGCCAGGACCTCACACACATAGCAGAACCCAACGAGCAGTACTTC
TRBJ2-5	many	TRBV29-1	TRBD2	CSVEVTSGILPQETQYF	TGCAGCGTTGAAGTAACTAGCGGGATCCTCCCCCAAGAGACCCAGTACTTC
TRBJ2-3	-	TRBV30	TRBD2	CAWSGLAATDTQYF	TGTGCCTGGAGTGGGCTAGCGGCTACAGATACGCAGTATTTT
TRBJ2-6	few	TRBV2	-	CASGSGGANVLTF	TGTGCCAGCGGGTCGGGAGGGGCCAACGTCCTGACTTTC
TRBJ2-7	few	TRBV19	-	CASSPALRKGYEQYF	TGTGCCAGTAGTCCAGCTTTGAGGAAGGGCTACGAGCAGTACTTC
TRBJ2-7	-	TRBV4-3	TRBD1	CASSRTGSGSYEQYF	TGCGCCAGCAGCCGGACAGGTTCCGGATCCTACGAGCAGTACTTC
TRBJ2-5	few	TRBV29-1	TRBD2	CSVRLAGVLETQYF	TGCAGCGTCCGACTAGCGGGAGTTTTGGAGACCCAGTACTTC
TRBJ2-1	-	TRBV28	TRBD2	CASSFTGAGVSNEQFF	TGTGCCAGCAGCTTTACTGGAGCGGGAGTGTCCAATGAGCAGTTCTTC
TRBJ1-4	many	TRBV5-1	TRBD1	CASSGTATNEKLFF	TGCGCCAGCTCGGGGACAGCAACTAATGAAAAACTGTTTTTT
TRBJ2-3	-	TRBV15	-	CATPTDTQYF	TGTGCCACCCCCACAGATACGCAGTATTTT
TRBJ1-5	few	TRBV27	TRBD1	CACGVDRSNQPQHF	TGTGCGTGCGGAGTGGACAGGAGCAATCAGCCCCAGCATTTT
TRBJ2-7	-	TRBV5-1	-	CASSLAQAYEQYF	TGCGCCAGCAGCTTGGCACAGGCCTACGAGCAGTACTTC
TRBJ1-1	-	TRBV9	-	CASSDLPGTNTEAFF	TGTGCCAGCAGCGACCTACCGGGGACTAACACTGAAGCTTTCTTT
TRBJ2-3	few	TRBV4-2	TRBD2	CASSQKMGASGRVSTDTQYF	TGTGCCAGCAGCCAAAAGATGGGAGCTAGCGGGAGAGTGAGCACAGATACGCAGTATTTT
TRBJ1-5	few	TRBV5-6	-	CASSPGPIGQPQHF	TGTGCCAGCAGCCCGGGCCCCATAGGTCAGCCCCAGCATTTT
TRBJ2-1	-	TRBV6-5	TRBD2	CASSTDWREHNEQFF	TGTGCCAGCAGTACCGACTGGCGGGAGCACAATGAGCAGTTCTTC
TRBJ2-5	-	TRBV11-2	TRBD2	CASSLALAGFETQYF	TGTGCCAGCAGCTTAGCACTAGCGGGATTCGAGACCCAGTACTTC